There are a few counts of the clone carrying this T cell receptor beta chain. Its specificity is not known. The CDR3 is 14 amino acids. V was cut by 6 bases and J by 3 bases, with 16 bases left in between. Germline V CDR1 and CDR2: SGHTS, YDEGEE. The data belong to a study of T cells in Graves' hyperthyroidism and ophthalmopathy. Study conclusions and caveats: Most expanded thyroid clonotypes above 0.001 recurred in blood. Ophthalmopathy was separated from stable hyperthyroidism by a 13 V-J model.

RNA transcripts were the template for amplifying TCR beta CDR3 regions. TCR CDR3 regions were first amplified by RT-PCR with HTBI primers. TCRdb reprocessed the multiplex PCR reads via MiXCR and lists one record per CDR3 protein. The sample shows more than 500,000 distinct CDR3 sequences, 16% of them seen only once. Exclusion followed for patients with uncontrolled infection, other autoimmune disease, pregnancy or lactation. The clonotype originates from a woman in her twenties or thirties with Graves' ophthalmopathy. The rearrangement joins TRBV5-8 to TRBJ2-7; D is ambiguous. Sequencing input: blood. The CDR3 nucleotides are TGTGCCAGCAACCTGCCCCATGGGGTCTACGAGCAGTACTTC. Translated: CASNLPHGVYEQYF.